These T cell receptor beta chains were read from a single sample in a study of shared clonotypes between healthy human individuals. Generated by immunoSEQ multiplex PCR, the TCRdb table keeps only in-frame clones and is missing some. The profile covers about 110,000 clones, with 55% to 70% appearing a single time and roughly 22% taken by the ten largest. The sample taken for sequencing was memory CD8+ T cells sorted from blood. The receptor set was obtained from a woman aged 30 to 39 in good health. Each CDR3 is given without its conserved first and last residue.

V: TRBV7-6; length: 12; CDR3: ASSLGRGGTEAF
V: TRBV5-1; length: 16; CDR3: ASRGYTPRLQVEDTQY
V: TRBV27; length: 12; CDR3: ASSPLSSYNEQF
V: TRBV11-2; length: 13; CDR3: ASSLEGAGSSEQF
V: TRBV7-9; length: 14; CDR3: ASSLDSRRPRETQY
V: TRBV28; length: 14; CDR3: ASSPLMDRRTEKLF
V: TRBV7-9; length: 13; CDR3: ASSKDRLVPYEQY
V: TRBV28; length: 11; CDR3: ASSPGQDYEQY
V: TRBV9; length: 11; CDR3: ASSVGGTGELF
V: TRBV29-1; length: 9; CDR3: SVRQGFGYT
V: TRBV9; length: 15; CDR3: ASSVAWRDDSYNEQF
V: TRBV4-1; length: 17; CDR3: ASSQGQWAAGGYNEKLF
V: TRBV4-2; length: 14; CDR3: ASSQDLQDFPYEQY
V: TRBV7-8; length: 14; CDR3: ASSQGGQRPTDTQY
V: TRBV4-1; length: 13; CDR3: ASSQDRSITYEQY
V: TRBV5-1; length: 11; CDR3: ASGTGTPYEQY
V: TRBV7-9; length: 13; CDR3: ASSHTGSGSYEQY